This paragraph reports one T cell receptor beta chain. The antigen remains unidentified. This sample was taken from a study of shared clonotypes between healthy human individuals. Study results and limitations: Some clonotypes were shared by all four sorted-subset donors, while others were not shared. The non-shared ones had lower generation probabilities than the shared ones.

V lost 0 bases, J lost 5 bases, and 5 bases lay in between. In germline, CDR1 is KGHSH, CDR2 LQKENI. CDR3 size: 13 residues. The repertoire was sequenced with immunoSEQ multiplex PCR; TCRdb's copy has only in-frame clones and lacks some. This sample has fewer than 2.5 million clones, with more than 85% found just once. The V call is TRBV18, the J call TRBJ2-1; D gene uncertain. This sequence originates from a man between 18 and 35 years old in good health. Some clones in this sample may be carry-over from other donors' samples. Sequencing was done on a sample of naive CD4+ T cells from PBMCs. Stated subset: CD45RA+ positively selected. As DNA, the CDR3 is TGTGCCAGCTCACCACCCGAAAACAATGAGCAGTTCTTC. This codes for CASSPPENNEQFF.